This T cell receptor (beta chain) derives from a study of CD8 T cells in ankylosing spondylitis. TCRdb fed the 5' RACE reads into MiXCR, producing one record per CDR3 protein. Among about 96,000 distinct CDR3 sequences, around 10% were seen once, and the ten largest hold roughly 5.5%. A few counts support this clonotype. Its antigen is currently unknown. Study-wide results and limits: It was reported that disease-linked clones were significantly enriched in matched ankylosing spondylitis synovial fluid. A motif in TCR beta, a set of about eight highly homologous variants, appeared characteristic of ankylosing spondylitis blood.

CDR1 SNHLY and CDR2 FYNNEI come from the germline V gene. This CDR3 comprises 14 residues. Unmatched junction bases numbered 11, after V lost 6 bases and J lost 6 bases. The TCR was taken from a male donor with ankylosing spondylitis or in good health (not recorded which). Sample: blood, either unsorted or a sorted T cell fraction (not recorded which). The V and J genes are TRBV2 and TRBJ2-7, with 7 bases lining up with TRBD1. For the CDR3, the DNA is TGTGCCAGCAGCGCACGGACAGGCATCCCCGAGCAGTACTTC. Translation: CASSARTGIPEQYF.